Listed below are T cell receptor beta chains from one sample, sequenced in a study of monozygotic twins with inflammatory bowel disease. Following a re-call of the 5' RACE reads, TCRdb has one entry per CDR3 protein and lacks DNA. The sample holds about 450,000 distinct CDR3 sequences. The sequenced material came from blood. Receptor source: a human donor with ulcerative colitis or Crohn's disease, or a healthy co-twin of an affected twin (not recorded which). Each CDR3 is given with its conserved first and last residue. Fields, in order: V gene, J gene, CDR3 protein.

v_call: TRBV15; j_call: TRBJ2-7; cdr3_aa: CATSRDKTGDGEQYF
v_call: TRBV12-3/TRBV12-4; j_call: TRBJ1-1; cdr3_aa: CASSLIPPLRDEAFF
v_call: TRBV10-3; j_call: TRBJ1-3; cdr3_aa: CAIRGRGAGNTIYF
v_call: TRBV5-1; j_call: TRBJ2-1; cdr3_aa: CASSLESTYNEQFF
v_call: TRBV12-3/TRBV12-4; j_call: TRBJ2-7; cdr3_aa: CASSPMDRSYEQYF
v_call: TRBV15; j_call: TRBJ2-1; cdr3_aa: CATSPGIQEQFF
v_call: TRBV5-1; j_call: TRBJ2-1; cdr3_aa: CASSLGALAGQGEQFF
v_call: TRBV6-1; j_call: TRBJ2-5; cdr3_aa: CATEKQETQYF
v_call: TRBV10-3; j_call: TRBJ2-7; cdr3_aa: CAISDLASVDEQYF
v_call: TRBV20-1; j_call: TRBJ2-1; cdr3_aa: CSAPPPSGYNEQFF
v_call: TRBV5-1; j_call: TRBJ2-1; cdr3_aa: CASSFSSGGSSNEQFF
v_call: TRBV5-5; j_call: TRBJ2-2; cdr3_aa: CASSRIKAGGPHGELFF
v_call: TRBV5-1; j_call: TRBJ2-5; cdr3_aa: CASSLSNQETQYF
v_call: TRBV5-1; j_call: TRBJ2-1; cdr3_aa: CASSLAGTDYNEQFF
v_call: TRBV27; j_call: TRBJ2-7; cdr3_aa: CASSLQEGGSTTYEQYF
v_call: TRBV20-1; j_call: TRBJ2-1; cdr3_aa: CSARTGVIEQFF
v_call: TRBV20-1; j_call: TRBJ2-3; cdr3_aa: CSTFQGASDTQYF
v_call: TRBV6-1; j_call: TRBJ2-6; cdr3_aa: CASSPKTGANVLTF
v_call: TRBV7-2; j_call: TRBJ2-7; cdr3_aa: CASSLETSRVGGEQYF
v_call: TRBV19; j_call: TRBJ2-3; cdr3_aa: CASSTYRDTQYF
v_call: TRBV2; j_call: TRBJ1-3; cdr3_aa: CASRGESRFSGNTIYF
v_call: TRBV4-1; j_call: TRBJ1-6; cdr3_aa: CASSQEHNSPLHF
v_call: TRBV10-3; j_call: TRBJ2-7; cdr3_aa: CAISERASGGTYEQYF
v_call: TRBV11-2; j_call: TRBJ2-6; cdr3_aa: CASSLAQHSGANVLTF
v_call: TRBV6-2/TRBV6-3; j_call: TRBJ2-7; cdr3_aa: CARSKTPAGYEQYF
v_call: TRBV5-5; j_call: TRBJ1-1; cdr3_aa: CASSLGGEEAFF
v_call: TRBV3-1; j_call: TRBJ2-1; cdr3_aa: CASSQDETGTEGGQFF
v_call: TRBV19; j_call: TRBJ2-7; cdr3_aa: CASSPPHNSYEQYF
v_call: TRBV27; j_call: TRBJ2-2; cdr3_aa: CATSSGQWTGELFF
v_call: TRBV2; j_call: TRBJ2-2; cdr3_aa: CASRKGGSTGELFF
v_call: TRBV10-3; j_call: TRBJ1-5; cdr3_aa: CAISGSDNQPQHF
v_call: TRBV5-4; j_call: TRBJ2-7; cdr3_aa: CASSLDTTSYEQYF
v_call: TRBV24-1; j_call: TRBJ2-5; cdr3_aa: CATRGLGEETQYF
v_call: TRBV7-2; j_call: TRBJ2-2; cdr3_aa: CASSPGQRAGELFF
v_call: TRBV14; j_call: TRBJ1-2; cdr3_aa: CASSQSPGRSPGYTF
v_call: TRBV9; j_call: TRBJ2-7; cdr3_aa: CASSVGGGSLYEQYF
v_call: TRBV19; j_call: TRBJ1-4; cdr3_aa: CASSILGTGGTKLFF
v_call: TRBV6-2/TRBV6-3; j_call: TRBJ2-1; cdr3_aa: CASSGMDNEQFF
v_call: TRBV5-1; j_call: TRBJ2-1; cdr3_aa: CASSATSGSYNEQFF
v_call: TRBV11-2; j_call: TRBJ2-2; cdr3_aa: CASEEREANTGELFF
v_call: TRBV10-3; j_call: TRBJ1-5; cdr3_aa: CAISVKEGAGQPQHF
v_call: TRBV6-6; j_call: TRBJ2-4; cdr3_aa: CASRIAAQGDIQYF
v_call: TRBV6-1; j_call: TRBJ1-1; cdr3_aa: CASFAGLGELNTEAFF